One and the same sample provided the 5 T cell receptor beta chains below, sequenced in a study of T cell responses to AZD1222 COVID-19 vaccine (dated by TCRdb to the early 2020s). The time point label, as the study defines it: baseline before first vaccination. The library was made by the immunoSEQ multiplex PCR assay. In its TCRdb copy, this immuneACCESS table keeps in-frame sequences only and misses some clones. Where compared with another copy, unresolved V genes explain less than half of these, and the others have no known cause. The sample table contains about 110,000 clones; only one count was recorded for about nine tenths of them. The ten largest clonotypes hold roughly 7.8% of the sample. Sequenced here: peripheral blood, sampled on day 0 of AZD1222 vaccination. Receptors were obtained from an adult in good health.

V and J are TRBV11-2 and TRBJ2-7; the D is unclear. The length of the CDR3 is 10 residues. From germline, CDR1 is SGHAT and CDR2 FQNNGV. The V and J ends lost 11 bases and 2 bases respectively, with 7 bases between them. The CDR3 sequence: CAVGPYEQYF. CDR3 in DNA: TGTGCCGTCGGACCCTACGAGCAGTACTTC.

This clone has only one observation. The chain uses TRBV28 and TRBJ1-5; TRBD1 is a possible D gene (5 bases). Trimming cost V 6 bases and J 0 bases, with 12 bases left between them. There are 15 residues in the CDR3. Germline V CDR1 and CDR2: MDHEN, SYDVKM. DNA for the CDR3: TGTGCCAGCAGCGACAGTTTCTATAGCAATCAGCCCCAGCATTTT. Translation: CASSDSFYSNQPQHF.

The chain is built from TRBV5-6 and TRBJ1-2; D is possibly TRBD1 (5 bases). Germline CDR1 reads SGHDT; CDR2 reads YYEEEE. The CDR3 is made up of 15 amino acids. The V end lost 0 bases, the J end lost 8 bases, and 17 bases lay between the germline ends. The CDR3 sequence: CASSLEAGLRWGYTF. DNA of the CDR3: TGTGCCAGCAGCTTGGAGGCAGGGCTTCGGTGGGGCTACACCTTC.

This rearrangement joins TRBV7-9 to TRBJ1-1; 9 nucleotides match TRBD1. The V gene end was trimmed by 5 bases and the J gene end by 6 bases; junction bases not matched to a gene: 10. This CDR3 region has 15 residues. CDR1 SEHNR and CDR2 FQNEAQ come from the germline V gene (reference sequence). CDR3 nucleotides: TGTGCCAGCAGCCAAAACAGGGGGCGAGGGGCTGAAGCTTTCTTT. Its translation: CASSQNRGRGAEAFF.

This rearrangement joins TRBV21-1 to TRBJ2-2. TRBV21-1 is a known pseudogene. This CDR3 comprises 11 residues. Written as DNA, the CDR3 is TGTGCCAGCAGCAGGGTCGGGGAGCTGTTTTTT. It encodes CASSRVGELFF.